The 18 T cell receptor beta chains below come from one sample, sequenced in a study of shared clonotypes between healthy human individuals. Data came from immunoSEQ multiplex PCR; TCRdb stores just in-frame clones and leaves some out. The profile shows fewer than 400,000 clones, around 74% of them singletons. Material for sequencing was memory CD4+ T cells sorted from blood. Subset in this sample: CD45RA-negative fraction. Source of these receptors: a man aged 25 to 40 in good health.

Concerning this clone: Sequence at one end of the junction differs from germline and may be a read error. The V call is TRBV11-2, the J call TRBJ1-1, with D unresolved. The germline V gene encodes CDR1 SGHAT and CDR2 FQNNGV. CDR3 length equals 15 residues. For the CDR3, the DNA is TGCGCCAGCAGCTTGCGGTCAACCCCAGACACTGAAGCTTTCTTT. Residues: CASSLRSTPDTEAFF.

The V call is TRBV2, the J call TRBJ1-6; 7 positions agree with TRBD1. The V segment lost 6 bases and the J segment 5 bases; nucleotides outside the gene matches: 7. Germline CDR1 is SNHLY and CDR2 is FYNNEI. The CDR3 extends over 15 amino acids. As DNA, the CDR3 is TGTGCCAGCAGATCGTGGGGACAGAATAATTCACCCCTCCACTTT. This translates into CASRSWGQNNSPLHF.

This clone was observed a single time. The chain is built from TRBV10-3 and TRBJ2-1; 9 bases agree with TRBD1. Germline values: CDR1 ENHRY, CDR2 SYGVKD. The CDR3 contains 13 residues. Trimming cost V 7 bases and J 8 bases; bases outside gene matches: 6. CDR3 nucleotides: TGTGCCATCATGGACAGGGGTAGAGATGAGCAGTTCTTC. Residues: CAIMDRGRDEQFF.

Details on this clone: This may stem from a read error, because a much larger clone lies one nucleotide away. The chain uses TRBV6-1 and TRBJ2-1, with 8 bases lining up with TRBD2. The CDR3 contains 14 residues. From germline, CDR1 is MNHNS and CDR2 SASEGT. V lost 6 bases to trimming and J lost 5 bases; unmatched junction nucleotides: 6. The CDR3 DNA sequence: TGTGCCAGCAGCAAACTAGCGGAAAACAATGAGCAGTTCTTC. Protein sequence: CASSKLAENNEQFF.

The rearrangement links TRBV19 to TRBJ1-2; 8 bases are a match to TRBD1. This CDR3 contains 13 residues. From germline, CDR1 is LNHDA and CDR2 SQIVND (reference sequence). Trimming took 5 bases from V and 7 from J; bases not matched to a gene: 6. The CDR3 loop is CASSFGQGGGYTF. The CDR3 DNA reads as TGTGCCAGTAGTTTCGGACAGGGTGGTGGCTACACCTTC.

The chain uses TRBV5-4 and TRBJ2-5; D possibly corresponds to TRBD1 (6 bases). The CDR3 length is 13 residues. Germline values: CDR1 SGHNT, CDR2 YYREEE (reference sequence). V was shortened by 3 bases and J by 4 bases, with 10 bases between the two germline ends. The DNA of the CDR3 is TGTGCCAGCAGCTCGACAGGCTCAGAGACCCAGTACTTC. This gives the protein CASSSTGSETQYF.

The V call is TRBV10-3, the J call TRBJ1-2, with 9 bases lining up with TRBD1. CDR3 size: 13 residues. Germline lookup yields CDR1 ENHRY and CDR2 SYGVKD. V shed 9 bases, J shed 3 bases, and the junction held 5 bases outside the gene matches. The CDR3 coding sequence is TGTGCCATAGCGCGACAGGGGGACTATGGCTACACCTTC. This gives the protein CAIARQGDYGYTF.

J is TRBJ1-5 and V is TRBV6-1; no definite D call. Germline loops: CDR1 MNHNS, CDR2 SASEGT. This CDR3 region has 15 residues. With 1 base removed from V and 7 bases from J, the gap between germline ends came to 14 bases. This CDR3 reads CASSEGLRVSQPQHF. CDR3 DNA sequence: TGTGCCAGCAGTGAAGGGTTGAGGGTCTCACAGCCCCAGCATTTT.

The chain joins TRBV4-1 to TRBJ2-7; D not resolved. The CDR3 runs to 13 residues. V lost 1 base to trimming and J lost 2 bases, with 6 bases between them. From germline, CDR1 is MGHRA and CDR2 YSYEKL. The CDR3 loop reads CASSQVGTYEQYF. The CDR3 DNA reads TGCGCCAGCAGCCAAGTTGGCACCTACGAGCAGTACTTC.

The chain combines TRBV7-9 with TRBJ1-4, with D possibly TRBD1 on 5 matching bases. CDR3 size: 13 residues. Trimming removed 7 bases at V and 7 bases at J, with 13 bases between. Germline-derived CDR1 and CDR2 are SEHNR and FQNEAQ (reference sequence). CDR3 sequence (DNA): TGTGCCAGCACCTTGGGGGACGGTGAAAAACTGTTTTTT. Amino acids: CASTLGDGEKLFF. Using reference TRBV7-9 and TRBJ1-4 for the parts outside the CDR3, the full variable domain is DTGVSQNPRHKITKRGQNVTFRCDPISEHNRLYWYRQTLGQGPEFLTYFQNEAQLEKSRLLSDRFSAERPKGSFSTLEIQRTEQGDSAMYLCASTLGDGEKLFFGSGTQLSVL.

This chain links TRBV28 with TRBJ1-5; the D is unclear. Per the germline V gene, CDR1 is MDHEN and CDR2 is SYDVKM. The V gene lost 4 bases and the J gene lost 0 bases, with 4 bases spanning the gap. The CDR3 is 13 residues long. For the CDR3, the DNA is TGTGCCAGCAGTTATGATAGCAATCAGCCCCAGCATTTT. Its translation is CASSYDSNQPQHF.

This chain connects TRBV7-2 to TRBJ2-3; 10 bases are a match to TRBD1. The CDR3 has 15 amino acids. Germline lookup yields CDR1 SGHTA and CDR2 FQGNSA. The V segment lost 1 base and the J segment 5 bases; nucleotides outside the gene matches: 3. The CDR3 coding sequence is TGTGCCAGCAGCTTAGGACAGGGGGCGAGAGATACGCAGTATTTT. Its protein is CASSLGQGARDTQYF.

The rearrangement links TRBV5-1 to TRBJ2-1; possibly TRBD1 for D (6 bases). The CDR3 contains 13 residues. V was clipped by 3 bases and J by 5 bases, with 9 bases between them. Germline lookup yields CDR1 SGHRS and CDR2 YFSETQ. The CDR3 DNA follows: TGCGCCAGCAGCTCGGGACAAAACAATGAGCAGTTCTTC. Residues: CASSSGQNNEQFF.

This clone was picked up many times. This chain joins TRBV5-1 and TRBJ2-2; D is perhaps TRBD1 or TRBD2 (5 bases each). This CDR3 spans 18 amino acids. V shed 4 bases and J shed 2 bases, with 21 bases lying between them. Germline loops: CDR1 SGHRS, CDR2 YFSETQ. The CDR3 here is CASSVGPIRDPNTGELFF. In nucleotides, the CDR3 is TGCGCCAGCAGCGTAGGACCGATCCGGGACCCTAACACCGGGGAGCTGTTTTTT.

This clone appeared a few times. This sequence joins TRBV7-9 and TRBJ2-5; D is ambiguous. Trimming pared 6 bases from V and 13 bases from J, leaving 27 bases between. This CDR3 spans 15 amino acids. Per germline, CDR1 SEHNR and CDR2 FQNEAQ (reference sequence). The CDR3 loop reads CASSPPGRPQMPPYF. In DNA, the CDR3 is TGTGCCAGCAGTCCTCCCGGGCGGCCGCAAATGCCTCCGTACTTC.

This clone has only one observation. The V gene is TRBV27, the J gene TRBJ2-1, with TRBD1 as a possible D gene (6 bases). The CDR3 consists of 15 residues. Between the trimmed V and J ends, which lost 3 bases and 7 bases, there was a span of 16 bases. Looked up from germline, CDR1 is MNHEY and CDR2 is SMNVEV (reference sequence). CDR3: CASSFRRQAANEQFF. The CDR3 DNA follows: TGTGCCAGCAGTTTCCGCCGACAGGCGGCTAATGAGCAGTTCTTC.

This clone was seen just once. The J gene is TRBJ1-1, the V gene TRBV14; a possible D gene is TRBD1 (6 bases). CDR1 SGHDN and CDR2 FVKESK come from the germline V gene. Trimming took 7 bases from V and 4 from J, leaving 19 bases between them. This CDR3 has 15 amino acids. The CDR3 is CASTRVDNRATEAFF. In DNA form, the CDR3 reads TGTGCCAGCACCAGGGTCGACAACAGGGCCACTGAAGCTTTCTTT. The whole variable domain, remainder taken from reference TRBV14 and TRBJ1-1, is EAGVTQFPSHSVIEKGQTVTLRCDPISGHDNLYWYRRVMGKEIKFLLHFVKESKQDESGMPNNRFLAERTGGTYSTLKVQPAELEDSGVYFCASTRVDNRATEAFFGQGTRLTVV.

The CDR3 sequence: CASSPRWGQGVNEQFF. The CDR3 DNA follows: TGTGCCAGCTCACCAAGGTGGGGACAGGGTGTCAATGAGCAGTTCTTC. The V and J genes are TRBV18 and TRBJ2-1; 9 bases match TRBD1. This CDR3 is 16 amino acids long. J lost 6 bases, V lost 2 bases, and 8 bases had no gene match. CDR1 and CDR2 (germline): KGHSH, LQKENI. The entire variable domain, with the rest obtained from reference TRBV18 and TRBJ2-1, is as follows: NAGVMQNPRHLVRRRGQEARLRCSPMKGHSHVYWYRQLPEEGLKFMVYLQKENIIDESGMPKERFSAEFPKEGPSILRIQQVVRGDSAAYFCASSPRWGQGVNEQFFGPGTRLTVL.